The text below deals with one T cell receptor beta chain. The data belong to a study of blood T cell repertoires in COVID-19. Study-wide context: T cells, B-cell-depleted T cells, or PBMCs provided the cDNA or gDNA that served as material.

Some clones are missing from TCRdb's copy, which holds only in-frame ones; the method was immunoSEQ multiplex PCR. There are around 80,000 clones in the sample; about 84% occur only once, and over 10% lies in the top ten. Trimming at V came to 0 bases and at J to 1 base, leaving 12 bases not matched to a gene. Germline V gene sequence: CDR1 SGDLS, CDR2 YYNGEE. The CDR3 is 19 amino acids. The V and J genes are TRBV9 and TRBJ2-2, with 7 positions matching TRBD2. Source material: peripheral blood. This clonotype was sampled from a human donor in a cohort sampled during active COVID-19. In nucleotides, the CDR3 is TGTGCCAGCAGCGTAGCGACCAACGGGGCGGGGGTGAACACCGGGGAGCTGTTTTTT. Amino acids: CASSVATNGAGVNTGELFF.